Presented here are 6 T cell receptor beta chains from one specimen sequenced in a study of cytotoxic CD8 clonotypes in ibrutinib-treated CLL. Data came from immunoSEQ multiplex PCR; TCRdb stores just in-frame clones and leaves some out. The top ten hold under 2.5% of the sample, which has some 130,000 clones, roughly 88% seen once. Sequenced here: PBMCs, sampled after 24 months of ibrutinib treatment. These TCRs come from a human donor with chronic lymphocytic leukemia.

V usage is TRBV6-5 and J usage is TRBJ2-3; tentatively, D is TRBD1 (5 bases). The CDR3 is 14 amino acids. The ends were cut back, 0 bases at V and 4 bases at J, with 8 bases in the middle. Germline V lookup: CDR1 MNHEY, CDR2 SVGAGI. The CDR3 nucleotides are TGTGCCAGCAGTTACTCTGGCAGGGCAGATACGCAGTATTTT. Residues: CASSYSGRADTQYF.

J is TRBJ2-7 and V is TRBV29-1; 9 bases map to TRBD2. Germline V lookup: CDR1 SQVTM, CDR2 ANQGSEA. This CDR3 comprises 13 residues. Trimming took 4 bases from V and 6 from J; bases not matched to a gene: 7. Written as DNA, the CDR3 is TGCAGCGTTGGCGGGAGGGCCCGCGCCGAGCAGTACTTC. This sequence encodes CSVGGRARAEQYF.

CDR3 coding DNA: TGTGCCAGCAGCATGGACAGAGAGACCCAGTACTTC. Translating gives CASSMDRETQYF. The rearrangement joins TRBV7-3 to TRBJ2-5; D perhaps matches TRBD1 (6 bases). CDR1 SGHTA and CDR2 FQGTGA come from the germline V gene. Trimming stripped 5 bases from V and 4 bases from J, with 8 bases between. The CDR3 has 12 amino acids.

The count of this clone is one. V usage is TRBV7-2 and J usage is TRBJ2-1; 7 bases fit TRBD1. Germline V CDR1 and CDR2: SGHTA, FQGNSA. This CDR3 has 15 amino acids. V was pared by 7 bases and J by 10 bases, with 16 bases of the junction left unmatched. The CDR3 sequence is CASTSVRASGQEQFF. DNA for the CDR3: TGTGCCAGCACCTCCGTTAGGGCGTCGGGACAGGAGCAGTTCTTC. The full variable domain, its missing parts supplied by reference TRBV7-2 and TRBJ2-1, is GAGVSQSPSNKVTEKGKDVELRCDPISGHTALYWYRQSLGQGLEFLIYFQGNSAPDKSGLPSDRFSAERTGGSVSTLTIQRTQQEDSAVYLCASTSVRASGQEQFFGPGTRLTVL.

This chain uses TRBV4-1 with TRBJ1-2; D is ambiguous. Germline CDR1 is MGHRA and CDR2 is YSYEKL. This CDR3 is 15 amino acids long. With 4 bases removed from V and 6 bases from J, the gap between germline ends came to 18 bases. CDR3: CASSRESRTGNGYTF. CDR3 nucleotides: TGCGCCAGCAGCCGTGAGAGCAGGACGGGAAATGGCTACACCTTC.

This sequence joins TRBV11-2 and TRBJ2-2; no reliable D call. Trimming pared 2 bases from V and 4 bases from J, leaving 11 bases between. The germline gives CDR1 SGHAT, CDR2 FQNNGV. CDR3 length equals 15 residues. The CDR3 bases are TGTGCCAGCAGCTTAAGGGAACAGATCACCGGGGAGCTGTTTTTT. This encodes CASSLREQITGELFF.